What follows are 30 T cell receptor beta chains derived from one specimen sequenced in a study of blood T cell repertoires in COVID-19. This table comes from immunoSEQ multiplex PCR, and its TCRdb copy is limited to in-frame clones, with some not included. There are 250,000 or so clones in the sample; approximately 88% occur only once, and 2% to 2.5% lies in the top ten. Sequencing was carried out using PBMCs or T cells enriched from blood (not recorded which). The receptors derive from a woman between 35 and 50 years old with acute COVID-19.

The J gene is TRBJ1-6, the V gene TRBV5-8, with D uncertain. From germline, CDR1 is SGHTS and CDR2 YDEGEE. V was cut by 0 bases and J by 9 bases, with 19 bases left in between. The length of the CDR3 is 17 residues. CDR3 in amino acids: CASSLAKGGPSISPLHF. The CDR3 coding sequence is TGTGCCAGCAGCTTGGCCAAAGGAGGACCCTCCATTTCACCCCTCCACTTT.

The count of this clone is one. This chain connects TRBV6-5 to TRBJ1-1; D unresolved. Germline CDR1 reads MNHEY; CDR2 reads SVGAGI. The CDR3 covers 12 residues. The V end was cut by 5 bases, the J end by 5 bases, with 9 bases between. The CDR3 bases are TGTGCCAGCAGTCTCCAGTGGACTGAAGCTTTCTTT. This gives the protein CASSLQWTEAFF.

J is TRBJ2-1 and V is TRBV5-4, with 7 nucleotides matching TRBD1. The germline V gene encodes CDR1 SGHNT and CDR2 YYREEE (reference sequence). Unmatched junction bases numbered 19, after V lost 7 bases and J lost 9 bases. This CDR3 region has 16 residues. DNA of the CDR3: TGTGCCAGCCACAGGCTGGCACAGGGGATTTTCAGTGAGCAGTTCTTC. Protein sequence: CASHRLAQGIFSEQFF.

V gene TRBV7-9 combines with J gene TRBJ2-1; 16 nucleotides match TRBD2. From germline, CDR1 is SEHNR and CDR2 FQNEAQ (reference sequence). The CDR3 is 16 amino acids. The J segment lost 6 bases and the V segment lost 6 bases, leaving 5 bases of the junction unmatched. The CDR3 loop reads CASRRGTSGRVNEQFF. The CDR3, as DNA: TGTGCCAGCAGACGCGGGACTAGCGGGAGGGTCAATGAGCAGTTCTTC.

The chain carries TRBV7-2 and TRBJ2-6; D uncertain. This CDR3 is 17 amino acids long. The V gene lost 5 bases and the J gene lost 0 bases, with 14 bases spanning the gap. The V gene's germline CDR1 is SGHTA and CDR2 FQGNSA. The CDR3 nucleotides are TGTGCCAGCAGCCCCCGCCAGGCGCTCTCTGGGGCCAACGTCCTGACTTTC. Translating it yields CASSPRQALSGANVLTF.

The chain combines TRBV19 with TRBJ2-2; D possibly corresponds to TRBD2 (5 bases). The CDR3 length is 16 residues. Trimming shortened V by 3 bases and J by 3 bases, and 14 bases separated the two germline ends. Germline V gives CDR1 LNHDA, CDR2 SQIVND (reference sequence). The CDR3 protein is CASSMRSSGYTGELFF. The CDR3 DNA sequence: TGTGCCAGTAGTATGCGGAGCTCGGGGTACACCGGGGAGCTGTTTTTT.

Note on this clone: In the same sample, other DNA sequences code for this CDR3. The genes are TRBV11-2 and TRBJ2-3; 10 nucleotides agree with TRBD2. Trimming cost V 0 bases and J 1 base; bases outside gene matches: 1. The CDR3 covers 16 residues. Germline values: CDR1 SGHAT, CDR2 FQNNGV. The CDR3 spells CASSLDLAGGTDTQYF. CDR3 coding DNA: TGTGCCAGCAGCTTAGACCTAGCGGGGGGCACAGATACGCAGTATTTT.

The V and J genes are TRBV10-2 and TRBJ1-6; D is possibly TRBD1 (5 bases). Germline loops: CDR1 WSHSY, CDR2 SAAADI. V was cut by 3 bases and J by 6 bases, with 9 bases left in between. The CDR3 spans 14 residues. The CDR3 loop is CASSEQAANSPLHF. As DNA, the CDR3 is TGCGCCAGCAGTGAACAGGCCGCTAATTCACCCCTCCACTTT.

The chain uses TRBV18 and TRBJ2-3; TRBD2 is a possible D gene (6 bases). The ends were cut back, 2 bases at V and 2 bases at J, with 11 bases in the middle. The CDR3 extends over 15 amino acids. Germline V lookup: CDR1 KGHSH, CDR2 LQKENI. This CDR3 reads CASSPEEGPTDTQYF. DNA of the CDR3: TGTGCCAGCTCACCAGAGGAGGGGCCCACAGATACGCAGTATTTT. The full variable domain, completed using reference TRBV18 and TRBJ2-3, is NAGVMQNPRHLVRRRGQEARLRCSPMKGHSHVYWYRQLPEEGLKFMVYLQKENIIDESGMPKERFSAEFPKEGPSILRIQQVVRGDSAAYFCASSPEEGPTDTQYFGPGTRLTVL.

This chain connects TRBV18 to TRBJ1-1; D may be TRBD1 (5 bases). This CDR3 is built from 13 residues. Per germline, CDR1 KGHSH and CDR2 LQKENI. Deletions cut 2 bases from V and 4 bases from J, with 8 bases between. CDR3: CASSPATGTEAFF. The CDR3 DNA reads as TGTGCCAGCTCACCAGCTACAGGCACTGAAGCTTTCTTT.

The chain combines TRBV3-1 (or the pseudogene TRBV3-2) with TRBJ1-2, with 8 bases that match TRBD1. The CDR3 runs 13 residues. The junction had 7 bases not matched to a gene; V was cut back by 3 bases and J by 10 bases. Germline V lookup: CDR1 LGHDT, CDR2 YNNKEL (reference sequence). CDR3 nucleotide sequence: TGTGCCAGCAGCCATCGCGGACAGGGTTCCTACACCTTC. Its protein product is CASSHRGQGSYTF.

The V and J genes are TRBV30 and TRBJ1-1, with D maybe TRBD1 (5 bases). V lost 5 bases to trimming and J lost 1 base, with 14 bases between them. Germline assignment: CDR1 GTSNPN and CDR2 SVGIG (reference sequence). This CDR3 contains 14 residues. CDR3 bases: TGTGCCTGGGGGGCCTTACGAGGGAACACTGAAGCTTTCTTT. Its protein is CAWGALRGNTEAFF. Supplemented by reference TRBV30 and TRBJ1-1, the full variable domain reads SQTIHQWPATLVQPVGSPLSLECTVEGTSNPNLYWYRQAAGRGLQLLFYSVGIGQISSEVPQNLSASRPQDRQFILSSKKLLLSDSGFYLCAWGALRGNTEAFFGQGTRLTVV.

This clone was seen a handful of times. This chain connects TRBV7-2 to TRBJ2-3; 8 bases agree with TRBD2. The CDR3 sequence is 16 residues long. Germline V CDR1 and CDR2: SGHTA, FQGNSA. Unmatched junction bases numbered 7, after V lost 1 base and J lost 4 bases. DNA for the CDR3: TGTGCCAGCAGCTTAGGGGGCGGGAGGAACCCAGATACGCAGTATTTT. Its protein product is CASSLGGGRNPDTQYF. Based on the CDR3 plus reference TRBV7-2 and TRBJ2-3, the full variable domain is GAGVSQSPSNKVTEKGKDVELRCDPISGHTALYWYRQSLGQGLEFLIYFQGNSAPDKSGLPSDRFSAERTGGSVSTLTIQRTQQEDSAVYLCASSLGGGRNPDTQYFGPGTRLTVL.

The genes are TRBV30 and TRBJ2-3; tentatively, D is TRBD1 (6 bases). The CDR3 is made up of 14 amino acids. From germline, CDR1 is GTSNPN and CDR2 SVGIG (reference sequence). With 0 bases removed from V and 1 base from J, the gap between germline ends came to 8 bases. The CDR3 is CAWSVPGGTDTQYF. CDR3 bases: TGTGCCTGGAGTGTACCAGGGGGCACAGATACGCAGTATTTT. The full variable domain, rest sourced from reference TRBV30 and TRBJ2-3, is SQTIHQWPATLVQPVGSPLSLECTVEGTSNPNLYWYRQAAGRGLQLLFYSVGIGQISSEVPQNLSASRPQDRQFILSSKKLLLSDSGFYLCAWSVPGGTDTQYFGPGTRLTVL.

This chain joins TRBV7-2 and TRBJ1-5; a weak D match, TRBD1 (6 bases). Trimming removed 5 bases at V and 6 bases at J, with 14 bases between. The CDR3 consists of 14 residues. CDR1 is SGHTA, CDR2 FQGNSA, per germline. The CDR3 loop is CASSRWTASQPQHF. The CDR3 DNA reads as TGTGCCAGCAGCCGCTGGACAGCGAGTCAGCCCCAGCATTTT.

V gene TRBV12-2 combines with J gene TRBJ2-7; the D segment call TRBD1 is taken from the table without a DNA check. TRBV12-2 is designated a pseudogene. CDR3 length: 14 residues. CDR3 loop: CALGEGTGGHEQYV. CDR3 coding DNA: TGTGCATTAGGGGAAGGGACAGGGGGTCACGAGCAGTACGTC.

The chain links TRBV5-1 to TRBJ2-7, with 12 nucleotides matching TRBD1. Trimming removed 5 bases from V and 3 bases from J; junction bases left unmatched: 6. This CDR3 has 15 residues. Germline values: CDR1 SGHRS, CDR2 YFSETQ. CDR3 nucleotide sequence: TGCGCCAGCAGACCAGGGACAGGGGGCAGCTACGAGCAGTACTTC. It specifies CASRPGTGGSYEQYF. The entire variable domain, with the rest obtained from reference TRBV5-1 and TRBJ2-7, is as follows: KAGVTQTPRYLIKTRGQQVTLSCSPISGHRSVSWYQQTPGQGLQFLFEYFSETQRNKGNFPGRFSGRQFSNSRSEMNVSTLELGDSALYLCASRPGTGGSYEQYFGPGTRLTVT.

In this sample, this clone turned up once. The rearrangement links TRBV19 to TRBJ2-2; tentative D call: TRBD2 (5 bases). CDR3 length: 16 amino acids. Germline lookup yields CDR1 LNHDA and CDR2 SQIVND (reference sequence). V was trimmed by 1 base and J by 0 bases, leaving 9 bases between them. Written as DNA, the CDR3 is TGTGCCAGTAGTATAGGTCGGGGATCGAACACCGGGGAGCTGTTTTTT. Residues: CASSIGRGSNTGELFF.

The J gene is TRBJ2-3, the V gene TRBV9; 11 bases align to TRBD2. From germline, CDR1 is SGDLS and CDR2 YYNGEE. This CDR3 comprises 15 residues. Trimming took 4 bases from V and 2 from J; bases not matched to a gene: 3. In DNA, the CDR3 is TGTGCCAGCAGCCTGGGACTAGCGGCCACAGATACGCAGTATTTT. Amino acids: CASSLGLAATDTQYF.

The chain has TRBV2 and TRBJ1-1, with no clear D. The V gene's germline CDR1 is SNHLY and CDR2 FYNNEI. The CDR3 extends over 14 amino acids. Deletions cut 0 bases from V and 2 bases from J, with 7 bases between. The CDR3 loop reads CASSEAPTNTEAFF. The CDR3 bases are TGTGCCAGCAGTGAAGCGCCGACAAACACTGAAGCTTTCTTT.

V usage is TRBV5-1 and J usage is TRBJ2-3, with 7 positions matching TRBD1. Germline loops: CDR1 SGHRS, CDR2 YFSETQ. The CDR3 extends over 14 amino acids. The V segment lost 0 bases and the J segment 5 bases; nucleotides outside the gene matches: 3. As DNA, the CDR3 is TGCGCCAGCAGCTTGGGGGACAGTCGAGATACGCAGTATTTT. Its protein product is CASSLGDSRDTQYF.

CDR3 amino acids: CASSLDRASGYTF. The CDR3 DNA is TGTGCCAGCAGCTTAGACAGGGCAAGTGGCTACACCTTC. The gene calls are TRBV7-8 and TRBJ1-2, with a possible D match to TRBD1 (6 bases). The CDR3 covers 13 residues. Germline values: CDR1 SGHVS, CDR2 FQNEAQ. V gave up 1 base and J gave up 7 bases, with 10 bases separating them.

This chain links TRBV11-2 with TRBJ2-3, with 7 bases that match TRBD2. CDR1 SGHAT and CDR2 FQNNGV come from the germline V gene. The CDR3 spans 15 residues. V lost 6 bases, J lost 2 bases, and 8 bases stayed unmatched. The CDR3 coding sequence is TGTGCCAGCAGTTCCGCCGGGAGGTACACAGATACGCAGTATTTT. It specifies CASSSAGRYTDTQYF.

The chain is built from TRBV30 and TRBJ1-5; 8 bases agree with TRBD1. J lost 4 bases, V lost 0 bases, and 5 bases had no gene match. Germline assignment: CDR1 GTSNPN and CDR2 SVGIG (reference sequence). There are 15 residues in the CDR3. Here the CDR3 reads CAWSVNTGGNQPQHF. The CDR3 DNA reads as TGTGCCTGGAGTGTAAATACAGGGGGAAATCAGCCCCAGCATTTT.

V and J are TRBV7-2 and TRBJ2-3; 9 bases are shared with TRBD2. With 4 bases clipped from V and 5 bases from J, the junction kept 10 bases outside the gene matches. This CDR3 is built from 16 residues. The germline gives CDR1 SGHTA, CDR2 FQGNSA. CDR3 loop: CASSSRGRGGRDTQYF. The DNA of the CDR3 is TGTGCCAGCAGCTCGAGGGGGCGGGGGGGCCGAGATACGCAGTATTTT. The full variable domain, its missing parts supplied by reference TRBV7-2 and TRBJ2-3, is GAGVSQSPSNKVTEKGKDVELRCDPISGHTALYWYRQSLGQGLEFLIYFQGNSAPDKSGLPSDRFSAERTGGSVSTLTIQRTQQEDSAVYLCASSSRGRGGRDTQYFGPGTRLTVL.

The chain couples TRBV11-2 to TRBJ2-5, with 12 bases matching TRBD1. After removal of 4 bases from V and 6 bases from J, the junction contained 9 bases not matched to a gene. The CDR3 covers 16 residues. Germline CDR1 SGHAT, CDR2 FQNNGV. This CDR3 reads CASSYGQGQGAQTQYF. The CDR3 DNA is TGTGCCAGCAGCTACGGGCAGGGACAGGGGGCGCAGACCCAGTACTTC. The full variable domain, its missing parts supplied by reference TRBV11-2 and TRBJ2-5, is EAGVAQSPRYKIIEKRQSVAFWCNPISGHATLYWYQQILGQGPKLLIQFQNNGVVDDSQLPKDRFSAERLKGVDSTLKIQPAKLEDSAVYLCASSYGQGQGAQTQYFGPGTRLLVL.

The J gene is TRBJ1-5, the V gene TRBV7-9; 9 bases map to TRBD1. Germline loops: CDR1 SEHNR, CDR2 FQNEAQ (reference sequence). The CDR3 spans 16 residues. V gave up 4 bases and J gave up 6 bases; unmatched junction bases: 10. CDR3 DNA sequence: TGTGCCAGCAGCTCCGACAGGGGGGTGGGGGCTCAGCCCCAGCATTTT. This sequence encodes CASSSDRGVGAQPQHF.

Only one count was recorded for this clone. This sequence joins TRBV5-1 and TRBJ2-7, with 8 nucleotides matching TRBD1. Germline V gene lookup returns CDR1 SGHRS and CDR2 YFSETQ. The CDR3 length is 14 residues. V gave up 4 bases and J gave up 3 bases; unmatched junction bases: 6. The CDR3 sequence: CASSTDRGNYEQYF. The CDR3 nucleotides read TGCGCCAGCAGCACAGACAGGGGTAACTACGAGCAGTACTTC. The whole variable domain, remainder taken from reference TRBV5-1 and TRBJ2-7, is KAGVTQTPRYLIKTRGQQVTLSCSPISGHRSVSWYQQTPGQGLQFLFEYFSETQRNKGNFPGRFSGRQFSNSRSEMNVSTLELGDSALYLCASSTDRGNYEQYFGPGTRLTVT.

The chain carries TRBV7-6 and TRBJ1-2, with D possibly TRBD1 on 6 matching bases. The germline gives CDR1 SGHVS, CDR2 FNYEAQ. Trimming pared 0 bases from V and 4 bases from J, leaving 9 bases between. The CDR3 loop spans 14 amino acids. CDR3 amino acids: CASSLAQTGYGYTF. As DNA, the CDR3 is TGTGCCAGCAGCTTAGCCCAGACAGGCTATGGCTACACCTTC.

This clone was recorded once. This chain joins TRBV7-6 and TRBJ1-1; 8 bases map to TRBD1. The CDR3 covers 14 residues. V was pared by 5 bases and J by 4 bases, with 6 bases of the junction left unmatched. The V gene's germline CDR1 is SGHVS and CDR2 FNYEAQ. CDR3 region: CASSPRQGPTEAFF. CDR3 sequence (DNA): TGTGCCAGCAGCCCCCGACAGGGGCCCACTGAAGCTTTCTTT. The full variable domain, with the rest looked up from reference TRBV7-6 and TRBJ1-1, is GAGVSQSPRYKVTKRGQDVALRCDPISGHVSLYWYRQALGQGPEFLTYFNYEAQQDKSGLPNDRFSAERPEGSISTLTIQRTEQRDSAMYRCASSPRQGPTEAFFGQGTRLTVV.